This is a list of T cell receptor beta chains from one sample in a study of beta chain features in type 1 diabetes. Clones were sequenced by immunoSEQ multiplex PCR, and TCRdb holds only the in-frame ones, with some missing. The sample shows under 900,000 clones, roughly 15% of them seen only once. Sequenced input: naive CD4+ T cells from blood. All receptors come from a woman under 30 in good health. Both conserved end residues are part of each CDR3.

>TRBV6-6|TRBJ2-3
CASSPAGSFGTDTQYF
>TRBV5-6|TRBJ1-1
CASSLGIRDTYTEAFF
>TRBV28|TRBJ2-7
CASSPEGGARNCYF
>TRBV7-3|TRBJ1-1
CASSLTEGTEAFF
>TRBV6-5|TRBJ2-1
CASSGLAGTNEQFF
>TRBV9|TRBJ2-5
CASSVAGEETQYF
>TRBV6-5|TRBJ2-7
CASSYGGMASYEQYF
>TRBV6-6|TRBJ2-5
CASSYLGLQETQYF
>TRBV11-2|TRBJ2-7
CASSLERVGSKQYF
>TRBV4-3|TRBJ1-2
CASSHYGGVGYTF
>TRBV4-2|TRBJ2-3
CASSQDPSGRSDTQYF